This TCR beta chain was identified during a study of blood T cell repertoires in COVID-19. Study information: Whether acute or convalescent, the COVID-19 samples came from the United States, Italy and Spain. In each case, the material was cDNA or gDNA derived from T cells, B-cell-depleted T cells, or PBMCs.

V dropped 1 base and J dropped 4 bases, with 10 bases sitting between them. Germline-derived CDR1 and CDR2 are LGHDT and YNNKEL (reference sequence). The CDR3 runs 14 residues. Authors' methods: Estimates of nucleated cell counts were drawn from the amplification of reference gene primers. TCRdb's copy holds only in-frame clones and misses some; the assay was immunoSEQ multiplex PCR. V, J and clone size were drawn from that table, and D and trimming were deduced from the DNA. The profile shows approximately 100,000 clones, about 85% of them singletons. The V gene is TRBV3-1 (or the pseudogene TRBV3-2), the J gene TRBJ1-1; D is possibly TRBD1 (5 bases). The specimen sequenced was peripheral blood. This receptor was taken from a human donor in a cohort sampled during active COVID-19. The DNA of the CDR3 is TGTGCCAGCAGCCAAGTAGTGGGGGGCACTGAAGCTTTCTTT. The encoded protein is CASSQVVGGTEAFF.